The source of this T cell receptor beta chain is a study of blood T cell repertoires in COVID-19. Study-wide context: The United States, Italy and Spain were the sources of the acute and convalescent COVID-19 samples. PBMCs, B-cell-depleted T cells, or T cells were the source of the cDNA or gDNA that made up the material.

Trimming pared 6 bases from V and 5 bases from J, leaving 13 bases between. CDR3 size: 13 residues. The germline gives CDR1 MGHDK, CDR2 SYGVNS. Original methodology: From reference gene primer amplification, estimates of nucleated cell counts were derived. Method: immunoSEQ multiplex PCR; TCRdb's copy keeps in-frame clones and lacks some. Clone size and the V and J calls come from that table; the DNA yielded D and trimming. Among around 70,000 clones, 85% to 95% were seen once, and the ten largest hold around 4.7%. Sequenced material: peripheral blood. The source is a woman between 55 and 75 years old with active COVID-19. The V call is TRBV25-1, the J call TRBJ1-2, with a weak D call TRBD1 (6 bases). The CDR3 nucleotides read TGTGCCAGCAGGGGCGGGGGCTTATATGGCTACACCTTC. It yields the protein CASRGGGLYGYTF.